The 17 T cell receptor beta chains below come from one sample, sequenced in a study of shared clonotypes between healthy human individuals. Profiling relied on immunoSEQ multiplex PCR, and the TCRdb table lists in-frame clones only, not all of them. This table holds about 2 million clones, roughly 95% found once. Sequenced input: naive CD4+ T cells sorted from blood. Subset meaning: CD45RA+ positively selected. These receptors came from a man younger than 35 in good health.

The chain carries TRBV10-3 and TRBJ2-5; D is perhaps TRBD2 (6 bases). This CDR3 is 12 amino acids long. Trimming stripped 8 bases from V and 5 bases from J, with 12 bases between. Germline V gene lookup returns CDR1 ENHRY and CDR2 SYGVKD. The CDR3: CAIGYSGETQYF. The CDR3 DNA is TGTGCCATCGGATACAGCGGGGAGACCCAGTACTTC.

The V call is TRBV7-9, the J call TRBJ2-2; no reliable D call. V was clipped by 2 bases and J by 2 bases, with 9 bases between them. The CDR3 has 15 residues. Germline-derived CDR1 and CDR2 are SEHNR and FQNEAQ (reference sequence). The CDR3 coding sequence is TGTGCCAGCAGCTTAATAAGGGCCAACACCGGGGAGCTGTTTTTT. The encoded protein is CASSLIRANTGELFF.

This clone has just a few counts. This specimen includes other DNA sequences encoding the same CDR3. This chain links TRBV5-1 with TRBJ1-6, with a possible D match to TRBD1 (6 bases). The germline V and J ends were trimmed by 1 base and 0 bases, with 8 bases remaining between them. Germline values: CDR1 SGHRS, CDR2 YFSETQ. CDR3 size: 16 residues. This CDR3 reads CASSLTGSSYNSPLHF. The CDR3 coding sequence is TGCGCCAGCAGCTTGACAGGGAGCTCCTATAATTCACCCCTCCACTTT.

This chain uses TRBV18 with TRBJ2-5; D may match TRBD1 or TRBD2 (5 bases each). CDR1 KGHSH and CDR2 LQKENI come from the germline V gene. This CDR3 contains 13 residues. The germline V and J ends were trimmed by 6 bases and 4 bases, with 12 bases remaining between them. CDR3 loop: CASSQGDGETQYF. The CDR3 DNA follows: TGTGCCAGCTCCCAAGGGGACGGAGAGACCCAGTACTTC. Full variable domain (rest looked up from reference TRBV18 and TRBJ2-5): NAGVMQNPRHLVRRRGQEARLRCSPMKGHSHVYWYRQLPEEGLKFMVYLQKENIIDESGMPKERFSAEFPKEGPSILRIQQVVRGDSAAYFCASSQGDGETQYFGPGTRLLVL.

On this clone itself: The same CDR3 is also encoded by other DNA sequences in this sample. This chain joins TRBV6-5 and TRBJ1-1, with D hard to call. Germline-derived CDR1 and CDR2 are MNHEY and SVGAGI. The CDR3 extends over 13 amino acids. V was trimmed by 5 bases and J by 1 base, leaving 8 bases between them. CDR3 bases: TGTGCCAGCAGTCCCCGGGGGAACACTGAAGCTTTCTTT. This encodes CASSPRGNTEAFF.

This sequence joins TRBV12-5 and TRBJ2-2; the D gene is possibly TRBD2 (6 bases). The CDR3 runs to 16 residues. The germline V and J ends were trimmed by 0 bases and 1 base, with 9 bases remaining between them. Germline-derived CDR1 and CDR2 are LGHNT and FRNRAP. The CDR3 loop reads CASGLVSRGNTGELFF. CDR3 nucleotide sequence: TGTGCTAGTGGTTTGGTTTCGCGGGGGAACACCGGGGAGCTGTTTTTT.

The chain recombines TRBV28 with TRBJ1-2; 7 bases are a match to TRBD1. Germline loops: CDR1 MDHEN, CDR2 SYDVKM. Unmatched junction bases numbered 7, after V lost 6 bases and J lost 6 bases. The CDR3 spans 13 residues. As DNA, the CDR3 is TGTGCCAGCAGGCCAACAGGGGAGCATGGCTACACCTTC. It specifies CASRPTGEHGYTF.

J is TRBJ2-7 and V is TRBV10-2, with 10 positions matching TRBD2. Per the germline V gene, CDR1 is WSHSY and CDR2 is SAAADI. The ends lost 4 bases at V and 5 bases at J; junction bases unmatched: 11. The length of the CDR3 is 16 residues. DNA for the CDR3: TGCGCCAGCAGTGTCCTAGCGGGAGTACTAGTCGACGAGCAGTACTTC. This encodes CASSVLAGVLVDEQYF.

This chain joins TRBV5-6 and TRBJ2-2, with 7 bases identical to TRBD1. Trimming removed 2 bases from V and 0 bases from J; junction bases left unmatched: 4. Germline V gene sequence: CDR1 SGHDT, CDR2 YYEEEE. The CDR3 extends over 16 amino acids. The CDR3 region has the DNA TGTGCCAGCAGCTTAATACAGGGGTCGAACACCGGGGAGCTGTTTTTT. This translates into CASSLIQGSNTGELFF.

CDR3 DNA: TGTGCCAGCAGCTCCGGACAGGGGGCAGGTTCACCCCTCCACTTT. This translates into CASSSGQGAGSPLHF. The chain couples TRBV7-3 to TRBJ1-6; 11 nucleotides match TRBD1. The V gene end was trimmed by 4 bases and the J gene end by 9 bases; junction bases not matched to a gene: 5. Germline values: CDR1 SGHTA, CDR2 FQGTGA. CDR3 size: 15 residues.

The rearrangement links TRBV20-1 to TRBJ2-1; the D gene is possibly TRBD2 (6 bases). CDR1 and CDR2 (germline): DFQATT, SNEGSKA (reference sequence). Trimming shortened V by 7 bases and J by 6 bases, and 10 bases separated the two germline ends. The CDR3 runs to 11 residues. The CDR3 here is CSGSGSNEQFF. The CDR3 bases are TGCAGTGGGAGCGGGTCCAATGAGCAGTTCTTC.

This clone was recorded a few times. The V call is TRBV5-8, the J call TRBJ2-1; 8 bases fit TRBD1. The germline V gene has CDR1 SGHTS and CDR2 YDEGEE. This CDR3 contains 16 residues. V lost 0 bases, J lost 2 bases, and 4 bases stayed unmatched. CDR3 nucleotide sequence: TGTGCCAGCAGCTTGGCAGGGGGCCTGGCCTACAATGAGCAGTTCTTC. It codes for CASSLAGGLAYNEQFF.

This clone was counted a single time. The genes are TRBV28 and TRBJ2-3; D is unclear. Germline-derived CDR1 and CDR2 are MDHEN and SYDVKM. The CDR3 totals 16 residues. Trimming took off 6 bases at V and 2 bases at J, with 18 bases between the two ends. The CDR3 loop is CASSSARAPLTDTQYF. DNA of the CDR3: TGTGCCAGCAGCTCCGCCCGGGCGCCCCTCACAGATACGCAGTATTTT.

The count of this clone is one. The chain links TRBV30 to TRBJ1-4; no clear D gene. The V end was cut by 0 bases, the J end by 7 bases, with 15 bases between. This CDR3 is built from 15 residues. Germline lookup yields CDR1 GTSNPN and CDR2 SVGIG (reference sequence). CDR3 in amino acids: CAWSVATTAAEKLFF. The CDR3 coding sequence is TGTGCCTGGAGTGTAGCGACGACGGCGGCTGAAAAACTGTTTTTT.

Details on this clone: This same CDR3 is encoded by further DNA sequences in the sample. The chain couples TRBV10-3 to TRBJ1-2, with no clear D. Trimming took 3 bases from V and 6 from J, leaving 5 bases between them. There are 11 residues in the CDR3. Germline V gene lookup returns CDR1 ENHRY and CDR2 SYGVKD. The DNA of the CDR3 is TGTGCCATCAGTGACGGGGATGGCTACACCTTC. Translation gives CAISDGDGYTF.

Concerning this clone: Other nucleotide sequences from this sample produce the same CDR3. V and J are TRBV6-6 and TRBJ2-2; 10 nucleotides match TRBD2. This CDR3 contains 16 residues. Germline lookup yields CDR1 MNHNY and CDR2 SVGAGI (reference sequence). V lost 2 bases and J lost 2; bases outside the gene matches: 2. CDR3 sequence: CASSYRLAGNTGELFF. For the CDR3, the DNA is TGTGCCAGCAGTTACCGACTAGCGGGCAACACCGGGGAGCTGTTTTTT.

This clone was recorded once. The chain joins TRBV7-9 to TRBJ1-2; D gene uncertain. The CDR3 runs 14 residues. Trimming stripped 3 bases from V and 7 bases from J, with 15 bases between. The germline gives CDR1 SEHNR, CDR2 FQNEAQ (reference sequence). CDR3 loop: CASSFFRETSGYTF. CDR3 sequence (DNA): TGTGCCAGCAGCTTTTTTCGGGAAACGAGTGGCTACACCTTC.